The 31 T cell receptor beta chains below all came from one sample that was sequenced in a study of T cell repertoires in cytomegalovirus infection (dated by TCRdb to the late 2010s). The instrument given in TCRdb is Illumina HiSeq 1500. TCRdb ran its own pipeline on the public reads, namely fastp trimming at Q25 and MiXCR clone calling, and kept in-frame beta chains. Rows are combined by CDR3 protein, so each entry shows the most common genes and DNA. A total of around 270,000 distinct CDR3 sequences appear in this sample, approximately 10% of them only once. The leading ten clones occupy roughly 15% of the sample. The sample comprised PBMCs. These TCRs come from a human donor in good health (CMV status not recorded). Some clones in this sample may be carry-over from other donors' samples.

This clonotype was observed at least ten times. The genes are TRBV7-2 and TRBJ1-5; possibly TRBD1 for D (5 bases). This CDR3 has 15 amino acids. CDR1 and CDR2 (germline): SGHTA, FQGNSA. Trimming removed 1 base from V and 9 bases from J, with 16 bases in between. The CDR3 spells CASSLDGPGRSPQHF. DNA for the CDR3: TGTGCCAGCAGCTTAGATGGGCCAGGGAGGTCGCCCCAGCATTTT.

There are many counts of this clonotype. The J gene is TRBJ1-5, the V gene TRBV6-6; 7 nucleotides match TRBD1. V gave up 8 bases and J gave up 9 bases; unmatched junction bases: 10. The V gene's germline CDR1 is MNHNY and CDR2 SVGAGI (reference sequence). This CDR3 is 13 amino acids long. The CDR3 loop reads CASLSTGKSPQHF. The CDR3 DNA sequence: TGTGCCAGCTTGTCGACAGGGAAATCGCCCCAGCATTTT.

This clonotype was seen repeatedly, ten times or more. V and J are TRBV19 and TRBJ1-6; 7 bases are shared with TRBD1. Germline CDR1 is LNHDA and CDR2 is SQIVND (reference sequence). The V gene end was trimmed by 0 bases and the J gene end by 11 bases; junction bases not matched to a gene: 10. The CDR3 is 16 amino acids. The CDR3 DNA reads TGTGCCAGTAGTATAGAAACTCCGACAGGGCTGGCACCCCTCCACTTT. It specifies CASSIETPTGLAPLHF.

This clonotype was counted ten times or more. CDR3 in amino acids: CASRTGSVPFNYGYTF. In DNA form, the CDR3 reads TGTGCCAGCAGGACAGGGAGCGTACCCTTTAACTATGGCTACACCTTC. This rearrangement joins TRBV7-9 to TRBJ1-2; 7 nucleotides line up with TRBD1. The germline V gene has CDR1 SEHNR and CDR2 FQNEAQ (reference sequence). After removal of 6 bases from V and 1 base from J, the junction contained 11 bases not matched to a gene. The CDR3 is 16 amino acids.

This clonotype has ten or more counts. The chain employs TRBV7-2 and TRBJ2-7; D possibly corresponds to TRBD1 (5 bases). Germline assignment: CDR1 SGHTA and CDR2 FQGNSA. The CDR3 contains 14 residues. Trimming took 8 bases from V and 4 from J, leaving 18 bases between them. CDR3 loop: CASQRGPGLYEQYF. The CDR3 DNA follows: TGTGCCAGCCAGCGCGGCCCAGGGTTGTACGAGCAGTACTTC.

This clonotype was recorded many times. V is TRBV29-1 and J is TRBJ2-7; 8 nucleotides match TRBD1. Trimming at V came to 4 bases and at J to 7 bases, leaving 12 bases not matched to a gene. Germline loops: CDR1 SQVTM, CDR2 ANQGSEA. The length of the CDR3 is 14 residues. DNA for the CDR3: TGCAGCGTTGCTAATGGACAGGGTCGGTTTGAGCAGTACTTC. It translates to CSVANGQGRFEQYF.

This rearrangement joins TRBV28 to TRBJ1-1, with unresolved D. CDR3 length: 14 residues. V lost 7 bases and J 8 bases, leaving 20 bases between the germline ends. CDR1 MDHEN and CDR2 SYDVKM come from the germline V gene. The CDR3 sequence: CASIVAGLTYEAFF. The CDR3, as DNA: TGTGCCAGCATTGTAGCCGGGCTCACATACGAAGCTTTCTTT.

This clonotype was seen a few times. The chain recombines TRBV11-2 with TRBJ2-3, with TRBD2 matching 11 bases. The CDR3 contains 16 residues. V lost 5 bases and J lost 6; bases outside the gene matches: 10. The germline V gene encodes CDR1 SGHAT and CDR2 FQNNGV. The CDR3 nucleotides read TGTGCCAGCAGCCGTGGACTAGCGGGTGCCCGGGATACGCAGTATTTT. Its translation: CASSRGLAGARDTQYF.

The chain carries TRBV5-6 and TRBJ1-4; 8 bases line up with TRBD1. The J segment lost 8 bases and the V segment lost 4 bases, leaving 10 bases of the junction unmatched. Germline CDR1 is SGHDT and CDR2 is YYEEEE. The CDR3 covers 15 residues. CDR3 region: CASSRLTGGREKLFF. CDR3 DNA: TGTGCCAGCAGCCGCCTAACAGGGGGTCGCGAAAAACTGTTTTTT.

The chain carries TRBV7-6 and TRBJ2-3; the D gene is possibly TRBD2 (6 bases). Germline V lookup: CDR1 SGHVS, CDR2 FNYEAQ. The CDR3 runs 15 residues. V shed 5 bases and J shed 7 bases, with 19 bases lying between them. The CDR3 sequence: CASSPGRLGSNTQYF. The CDR3 coding sequence is TGTGCCAGCAGCCCCGGAAGACTAGGTTCAAATACGCAGTATTTT.

CDR3 coding DNA: TGTGCCAGCAGAGGAGGGGGGCTAAATCAGCCCCAGCATTTT. It is translated as CASRGGGLNQPQHF. The J gene is TRBJ1-5, the V gene TRBV28, with D perhaps TRBD1 (6 bases). The CDR3 has 14 residues. V was pared by 6 bases and J by 4 bases, with 13 bases between. Germline CDR1 and CDR2: MDHEN and SYDVKM.

V and J are TRBV5-6 and TRBJ1-2; TRBD1 aligns across 7 bases. The germline V gene has CDR1 SGHDT and CDR2 YYEEEE. CDR3 length: 14 residues. V trimming: 7 bases; J trimming: 4 bases; junction bases outside the gene matches: 10. CDR3 residues: CASRSGTATYGYTF. The CDR3 nucleotides read TGTGCCAGCCGTTCCGGGACAGCAACCTATGGCTACACCTTC.

In its sample, this clonotype was seen many times. This chain uses TRBV5-1 with TRBJ1-5, with 8 bases matching TRBD1. The CDR3 runs 15 residues. Germline V gene sequence: CDR1 SGHRS, CDR2 YFSETQ. V gave up 3 bases and J gave up 3 bases; unmatched junction bases: 5. The CDR3 DNA reads TGCGCCAGCAGCTCGACAGGGGATCCCAATCAGCCCCAGCATTTT. Encoded protein: CASSSTGDPNQPQHF.

This clonotype was picked up many times. The V gene is TRBV6-1, the J gene TRBJ1-6, with 7 bases fitting TRBD1. This CDR3 comprises 15 residues. Germline CDR1 MNHNS, CDR2 SASEGT. Trimming cost V 8 bases and J 7 bases; bases outside gene matches: 11. DNA for the CDR3: TGTGCCAGCGCCCCGCCGACAGGGTGGAATTCACCCCTCCACTTT. It codes for CASAPPTGWNSPLHF.

The rearrangement uses TRBV6-6 and TRBJ2-3; the D gene is possibly TRBD1 (5 bases). V dropped 2 bases and J dropped 2 bases, with 8 bases sitting between them. Per the germline V gene, CDR1 is MNHNY and CDR2 is SVGAGI (reference sequence). The CDR3 has 14 amino acids. The CDR3 sequence is CASSYDRNTDTQYF. Written as DNA, the CDR3 is TGTGCCAGCAGTTACGACAGAAACACAGATACGCAGTATTTT.

This clonotype was counted between two and nine times. The chain employs TRBV7-9 and TRBJ1-4, with D perhaps matching TRBD1 (6 bases). This CDR3 comprises 15 residues. Germline CDR1 and CDR2: SEHNR and FQNEAQ (reference sequence). Trimming pared 1 base from V and 8 bases from J, leaving 14 bases between. The CDR3 nucleotides read TGTGCCAGCAGCTTAGTTCAGGGGACGATCGAAAAACTGTTTTTT. Protein: CASSLVQGTIEKLFF.

The sample holds a few counts of this clonotype. The V and J genes are TRBV3-1 and TRBJ2-1; TRBD2 aligns across 10 bases. After removal of 3 bases from V and 3 bases from J, the junction contained 5 bases not matched to a gene. The CDR3 extends over 16 amino acids. Per germline, CDR1 LGHDT and CDR2 YNNKEL (reference sequence). The CDR3 nucleotides are TGTGCCAGCAGCCACGGGACTAGCGCGATCTACAATGAGCAGTTCTTC. Its translation: CASSHGTSAIYNEQFF.

This clonotype was picked up many times. The rearrangement links TRBV7-2 to TRBJ2-3; D unresolved. Trimming stripped 2 bases from V and 2 bases from J, with 8 bases between. Germline V lookup: CDR1 SGHTA, CDR2 FQGNSA. The CDR3 loop spans 14 amino acids. CDR3 in amino acids: CASSLQTLTDTQYF. CDR3 coding DNA: TGTGCCAGCAGCTTACAAACTCTCACAGATACGCAGTATTTT.

This clonotype was seen only a few times. The CDR3 loop reads CASSPQVPMNTEAFF. The CDR3 DNA reads TGTGCCAGCAGCCCCCAAGTACCCATGAACACTGAAGCTTTCTTT. The genes are TRBV7-9 and TRBJ1-1; no firm D call. V shed 5 bases and J shed 0 bases, with 13 bases lying between them. Germline V gene sequence: CDR1 SEHNR, CDR2 FQNEAQ (reference sequence). CDR3 length equals 15 residues. Based on the CDR3 plus reference TRBV7-9 and TRBJ1-1, the full variable domain is DTGVSQNPRHKITKRGQNVTFRCDPISEHNRLYWYRQTLGQGPEFLTYFQNEAQLEKSRLLSDRFSAERPKGSFSTLEIQRTEQGDSAMYLCASSPQVPMNTEAFFGQGTRLTVV.

This clonotype was recorded at least ten times. The genes are TRBV9 and TRBJ1-2; no reliable D call. The germline V gene encodes CDR1 SGDLS and CDR2 YYNGEE. This CDR3 is 16 amino acids long. Trimming left V 4 bases short and J 6 bases short, with 22 bases between. The chain's CDR3 is CASSPTPGHGPDGYTF. For the CDR3, the DNA is TGTGCCAGCAGCCCTACCCCCGGCCACGGACCGGATGGCTACACCTTC.

This clonotype came up a few times. This rearrangement joins TRBV7-2 to TRBJ2-2; D not resolved. The V end was cut by 2 bases, the J end by 7 bases, with 11 bases between. The CDR3 extends over 14 amino acids. CDR1 SGHTA and CDR2 FQGNSA come from the germline V gene. The CDR3 DNA sequence: TGTGCCAGCAGCTTAACAGTTCACAGCGGGGAGCTGTTTTTT. Protein: CASSLTVHSGELFF.

The chain uses TRBV27 and TRBJ1-1; 11 positions agree with TRBD1. Losses at the gene ends were 2 bases for V and 5 bases for J; bases not matched to a gene: 7. The CDR3 totals 16 residues. Germline V gives CDR1 MNHEY, CDR2 SMNVEV (reference sequence). Written as DNA, the CDR3 is TGTGCCAGCAGTTTAAGGACAGGGGGCTTCCGTACTGAAGCTTTCTTT. This translates into CASSLRTGGFRTEAFF.

The chain recombines TRBV14 with TRBJ1-1, with D perhaps TRBD1 (5 bases). Per germline, CDR1 SGHDN and CDR2 FVKESK. Trimming pared 2 bases from V and 1 base from J, leaving 11 bases between. This CDR3 contains 15 residues. The CDR3 DNA follows: TGTGCCAGCAGCCAACAGGGCATCAGGAACACTGAAGCTTTCTTT. It translates to CASSQQGIRNTEAFF.

This clonotype was picked up many times. The chain has TRBV29-1 and TRBJ2-2, with 7 bases lining up with TRBD2. V shed 5 bases, J shed 7 bases, and the junction held 7 bases outside the gene matches. Germline values: CDR1 SQVTM, CDR2 ANQGSEA. The length of the CDR3 is 13 residues. The CDR3 DNA follows: TGCAGCGTTCGGGGGAGGGTAAGCGGGGAGCTGTTTTTT. Translated, it gives CSVRGRVSGELFF.

The sample holds many counts of this clonotype. The V call is TRBV7-2, the J call TRBJ2-7, with D possibly TRBD1 on 6 matching bases. CDR1 and CDR2 from the germline V gene are SGHTA and FQGNSA. V lost 9 bases to trimming and J lost 4 bases, with 13 bases between them. This CDR3 is built from 12 residues. The CDR3 is CASTRDTYEQYF. The CDR3 DNA follows: TGTGCCAGTACCCGGGACACATACGAGCAGTACTTC.

This clonotype was observed at least ten times. DNA for the CDR3: TGCGCCAGCAGCCAAGATGAGTGGGGGGATCAGCCCCAGCATTTT. Translation: CASSQDEWGDQPQHF. J is TRBJ1-5 and V is TRBV4-1; TRBD1 is a possible D gene (5 bases). CDR3 length equals 15 residues. CDR1 and CDR2 (germline): MGHRA, YSYEKL. V was pared by 0 bases and J by 5 bases, with 11 bases between.

This clonotype was counted many times. The J gene is TRBJ2-7, the V gene TRBV7-2; D may be TRBD2 (6 bases). This CDR3 is built from 15 residues. Germline lookup yields CDR1 SGHTA and CDR2 FQGNSA. Trimming pared 5 bases from V and 2 bases from J, leaving 16 bases between. CDR3 residues: CASSQGSGPAYEQYF. In nucleotides, the CDR3 is TGTGCCAGCAGCCAAGGTAGCGGACCGGCCTACGAGCAGTACTTC. The full variable domain, its missing parts supplied by reference TRBV7-2 and TRBJ2-7, is GAGVSQSPSNKVTEKGKDVELRCDPISGHTALYWYRQSLGQGLEFLIYFQGNSAPDKSGLPSDRFSAERTGGSVSTLTIQRTQQEDSAVYLCASSQGSGPAYEQYFGPGTRLTVT.

The table lists this clonotype with many counts. The chain carries TRBV9 and TRBJ1-6; D is perhaps TRBD1 (5 bases). This CDR3 has 15 amino acids. Per the germline V gene, CDR1 is SGDLS and CDR2 is YYNGEE. Trimming stripped 2 bases from V and 5 bases from J, with 11 bases between. CDR3 sequence reads: CASSVMGLNNSPLHF. The DNA for the CDR3 is TGTGCCAGCAGCGTCATGGGGCTCAATAATTCACCCCTCCACTTT. The variable domain in full, completed from reference TRBV9 and TRBJ1-6, reads DSGVTQTPKHLITATGQRVTLRCSPRSGDLSVYWYQQSLDQGLQFLIQYYNGEERAKGNILERFSAQQFPDLHSELNLSSLELGDSALYFCASSVMGLNNSPLHFGNGTRLTVT.

This clonotype was seen many times. This chain connects TRBV3-1 to TRBJ1-6, with D uncertain. This CDR3 contains 14 residues. Per the germline V gene, CDR1 is LGHDT and CDR2 is YNNKEL (reference sequence). V was pared by 4 bases and J by 7 bases, with 11 bases between. CDR3 residues: CASSLQTKNSPLHF. Here the CDR3 DNA reads TGTGCCAGCAGCCTACAGACTAAGAATTCACCCCTCCACTTT. Full variable domain (missing parts from reference TRBV3-1 and TRBJ1-6): DTAVSQTPKYLVTQMGNDKSIKCEQNLGHDTMYWYKQDSKKFLKIMFSYNNKELIINETVPNRFSPKSPDKAHLNLHINSLELGDSAVYFCASSLQTKNSPLHFGNGTRLTVT.

In DNA form, the CDR3 reads TGTGCCAGCAGTGACTCAGAAGGGAGAGGCTACACCTTC. It specifies CASSDSEGRGYTF. V usage is TRBV6-4 and J usage is TRBJ1-2; D is uncertain. Germline V gene sequence: CDR1 MRHNA, CDR2 SNTAGT. The CDR3 runs 13 residues. Deletions cut 0 bases from V and 8 bases from J, with 10 bases between.

This clonotype was detected many times. The genes are TRBV5-1 and TRBJ2-1; tentative D call: TRBD1 (6 bases). Trimming took 3 bases from V and 0 from J, leaving 13 bases between them. This CDR3 has 16 amino acids. The V gene's germline CDR1 is SGHRS and CDR2 YFSETQ. The CDR3 DNA sequence: TGCGCCAGCAGCTCTTCAACGACAGGCTCCTACAATGAGCAGTTCTTC. Translated, it gives CASSSSTTGSYNEQFF.